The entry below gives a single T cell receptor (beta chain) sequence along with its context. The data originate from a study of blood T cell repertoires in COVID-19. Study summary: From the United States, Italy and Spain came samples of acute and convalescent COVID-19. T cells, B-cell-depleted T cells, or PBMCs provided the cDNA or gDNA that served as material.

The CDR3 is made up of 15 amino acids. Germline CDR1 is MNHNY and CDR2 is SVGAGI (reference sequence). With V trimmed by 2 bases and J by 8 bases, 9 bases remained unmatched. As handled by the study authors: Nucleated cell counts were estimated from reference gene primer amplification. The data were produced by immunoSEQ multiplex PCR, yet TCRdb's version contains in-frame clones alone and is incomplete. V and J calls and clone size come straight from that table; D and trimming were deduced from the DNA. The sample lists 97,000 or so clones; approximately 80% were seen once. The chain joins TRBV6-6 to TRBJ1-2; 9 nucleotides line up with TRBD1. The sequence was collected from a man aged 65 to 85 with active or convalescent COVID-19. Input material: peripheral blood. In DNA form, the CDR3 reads TGTGCCAGCAGTTACACACAGGGGGCATTGAGCGGCTACACCTTC. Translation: CASSYTQGALSGYTF.